This entry lists 13 T cell receptor beta chains sequenced from one sample in a study of graft-versus-host responses after intestinal transplantation. TCRdb's copy holds only in-frame clones and misses some; the assay was immunoSEQ multiplex PCR. The repertoire consists of about 64,000 clones, with more than 85% occurring once and the leading ten covering 1.7%. Their antigens remain unidentified. Sample: unstimulated CD8+ T cells sorted from spleen or lymph node cells, taken before transplant. Every receptor here comes from a human donor who was the organ donor for an intestinal transplant.

The V gene is TRBV30, the J gene TRBJ1-5; the D is unclear. V was trimmed by 3 bases and J by 4 bases, leaving 19 bases between them. The CDR3 is 16 amino acids. The germline gives CDR1 GTSNPN, CDR2 SVGIG (reference sequence). The CDR3 sequence: CAWSTPTRAVNQPQHF. The CDR3 nucleotides read TGTGCCTGGAGCACCCCTACGAGGGCAGTTAATCAGCCCCAGCATTTT. The variable domain in full, with the rest retrieved from reference TRBV30 and TRBJ1-5, is SQTIHQWPATLVQPVGSPLSLECTVEGTSNPNLYWYRQAAGRGLQLLFYSVGIGQISSEVPQNLSASRPQDRQFILSSKKLLLSDSGFYLCAWSTPTRAVNQPQHFGDGTRLSIL.

The chain has TRBV28 and TRBJ2-5; perhaps TRBD1 as D (7 bases). With the DNA end fitting TRBJ2-7 better, the J assignment may be wrong. CDR1 is MDHEN, CDR2 SYDVKM, per germline. This CDR3 region has 13 residues. The CDR3 loop reads CASSAGQFYEQYF. CDR3 DNA sequence: TGTGCCAGCAGTGCGGGACAGTTTTACGAGCAGTACTTC.

The chain recombines TRBV19 with TRBJ1-5; D unclear. The CDR3 runs to 11 residues. From germline, CDR1 is LNHDA and CDR2 SQIVND (reference sequence). The ends were cut back, 1 base at V and 15 bases at J, with 10 bases in the middle. The CDR3 coding sequence is TGTGCCAGTAGTATAGCCGGAGCCGCGCATTTT. Protein sequence: CASSIAGAAHF.

The chain has TRBV18 and TRBJ1-3; D remains unclear. Germline V CDR1 and CDR2: KGHSH, LQKENI. The CDR3 covers 15 residues. V lost 6 bases, J lost 0 bases, and 12 bases lay in between. This chain's CDR3 is CASSRRPYSGNTIYF. CDR3 DNA sequence: TGTGCCAGCTCCCGGAGACCGTACTCTGGAAACACCATATATTTT. Looking up the rest from reference TRBV18 and TRBJ1-3 gives the full variable domain: NAGVMQNPRHLVRRRGQEARLRCSPMKGHSHVYWYRQLPEEGLKFMVYLQKENIIDESGMPKERFSAEFPKEGPSILRIQQVVRGDSAAYFCASSRRPYSGNTIYFGEGSWLTVV.

V is TRBV13 and J is TRBJ2-3; TRBD2 aligns across 9 bases. With 4 bases clipped from V and 2 bases from J, the junction kept 7 bases outside the gene matches. Germline CDR1 and CDR2: PRHDT and FYEKMQ (reference sequence). The CDR3 sequence is 16 residues long. CDR3 region: CASSSSGNDLTDTQYF. Here the CDR3 DNA reads TGTGCCAGCAGCTCTAGCGGGAACGACCTCACAGATACGCAGTATTTT.

This clone was counted a single time. This sequence joins TRBV6-5 and TRBJ2-5; D gene unclear. TRBJ2-7 explains the end of the DNA better; the J call may be wrong. Per germline, CDR1 MNHEY and CDR2 SVGAGI. The CDR3 runs 16 residues. The DNA of the CDR3 is TGTGCCAGCAGTTCACTACCTTTCGACGTAACCTACGAGCAGTACTTC. Translating it yields CASSSLPFDVTYEQYF.

The chain is built from TRBV7-8 and TRBJ2-3, with 8 bases matching TRBD2. V lost 0 bases and J lost 4; bases outside the gene matches: 12. CDR3 size: 18 residues. The germline gives CDR1 SGHVS, CDR2 FQNEAQ. This CDR3 is CASSLAAISGSLADTQYF. The CDR3, as DNA: TGTGCCAGCAGCTTAGCTGCCATAAGCGGGAGTCTTGCAGATACGCAGTATTTT.

The V and J genes are TRBV10-3 and TRBJ2-2, with TRBD2 matching 14 bases. This CDR3 has 18 amino acids. Germline loops: CDR1 ENHRY, CDR2 SYGVKD. The junction had 5 bases not matched to a gene; V was cut back by 5 bases and J by 0 bases. The CDR3 DNA sequence: TGTGCCATCAGTTCCGGGACTAGCGGGGGTCCGAACACCGGGGAGCTGTTTTTT. It encodes CAISSGTSGGPNTGELFF.

The chain couples TRBV5-5 to TRBJ1-5; tentatively, D is TRBD1 (6 bases). Germline lookup yields CDR1 SGHKS and CDR2 YYEKEE (reference sequence). The V gene lost 3 bases and the J gene lost 0 bases, with 10 bases spanning the gap. This CDR3 is 15 amino acids long. CDR3 in DNA: TGTGCCAGCAGCTCTACAGGGACTAGCAATCAGCCCCAGCATTTT. Translation gives CASSSTGTSNQPQHF.

The chain recombines TRBV28 with TRBJ1-5, with D perhaps matching TRBD1 (6 bases). Germline V gene lookup returns CDR1 MDHEN and CDR2 SYDVKM. V lost 7 bases and J 2 bases, leaving 21 bases between the germline ends. CDR3 length equals 17 residues. CDR3 sequence reads: CASTQPGGMVGNQPQHF. For the CDR3, the DNA is TGTGCCAGCACCCAACCGGGGGGCATGGTGGGCAATCAGCCCCAGCATTTT.

The J gene is TRBJ2-7, the V gene TRBV4-1, with 8 bases identical to TRBD1. V shed 1 base, J shed 2 bases, and the junction held 10 bases outside the gene matches. The V gene's germline CDR1 is MGHRA and CDR2 YSYEKL. This CDR3 contains 17 residues. In nucleotides, the CDR3 is TGCGCCAGCAGCCAAGTCGGCCGGGACAGGCGACCCTACGAGCAGTACTTC. This gives the protein CASSQVGRDRRPYEQYF.

The chain employs TRBV7-2 and TRBJ2-7; D may be TRBD2 (6 bases). The V end was cut by 5 bases, the J end by 0 bases, with 14 bases between. Germline V lookup: CDR1 SGHTA, CDR2 FQGNSA. The CDR3 has 15 residues. CDR3 coding DNA: TGTGCCAGCAGCAGCGCGGGGTCAAGCTCCTACGAGCAGTACTTC. Translated, it gives CASSSAGSSSYEQYF.

As regards this clone: One junction end does not reproduce the germline sequence, and a read error may be involved. This chain connects TRBV11-2 to TRBJ2-7; maybe TRBD2 (6 bases). In germline, CDR1 is SGHAT, CDR2 FQNNGV. The length of the CDR3 is 16 residues. CDR3 region: CASSLAYPRDSHEQYF. CDR3 in DNA: TGTGCCAGCAGCCTAGCCTACCCCCGGGACTCCCACGAGCAGTACTTC.